This T cell receptor (beta chain) was sequenced during a study of CXCR3-negative and CXCR3-positive naive CD8 T cells. The V gene's germline CDR1 is SEHNR and CDR2 FQNEAQ (reference sequence). The CDR3 spans 15 residues. Carrying UMI labels, the TRB cDNA libraries were prepared through 5' RACE. TCRdb re-called the 5' RACE reads and shows each CDR3 protein once, DNA omitted. This specimen shows about 130,000 distinct CDR3 sequences; the ten leading clones hold 0.45% to 0.55%. This receptor was obtained from a human donor in good health. Some clones in this sample may be carry-over from other donors' samples. The rearrangement joins TRBV7-9 to TRBJ2-7; TCRdb's D call of TRBD2 is untestable without DNA. Sequenced: naive CXCR3- CD8+ T cells from blood. Subset described: CD45RO-CCR7+CD27+CD95- naive CD8+ T cells lacking CXCR3 (TNR3-). This CDR3 is CASSGIGESTYEQYF.